This entry is about one T cell receptor beta chain. This specimen comes from a study of blood T cell repertoires in COVID-19. Background on the study: Samples came from the United States, Italy and Spain, spanning acute and convalescent COVID-19.

V was pared by 8 bases and J by 8 bases, with 9 bases between. CDR1 and CDR2 from the germline V gene are MNHNY and SVGAGI (reference sequence). This CDR3 region has 10 residues. Original data processing: Researchers report that nucleated cell counts were estimated from reference gene primer amplification. The table came from immunoSEQ multiplex PCR; TCRdb's copy has only in-frame clones and leaves some out. V, J and clone size are those of that table, while D and trimming were read from the DNA. Among under 300,000 clones, approximately 85% were seen once, and the ten largest hold more than 9.5%. The chain links TRBV6-6 to TRBJ1-2, with D hard to call. Sequencing input: peripheral blood. The TCR was taken from a woman in her sixties or seventies with acute or convalescent COVID-19. The CDR3 DNA reads as TGTGCCAGCTCGAGCTGGGGCTACACCTTC. Translation gives CASSSWGYTF.